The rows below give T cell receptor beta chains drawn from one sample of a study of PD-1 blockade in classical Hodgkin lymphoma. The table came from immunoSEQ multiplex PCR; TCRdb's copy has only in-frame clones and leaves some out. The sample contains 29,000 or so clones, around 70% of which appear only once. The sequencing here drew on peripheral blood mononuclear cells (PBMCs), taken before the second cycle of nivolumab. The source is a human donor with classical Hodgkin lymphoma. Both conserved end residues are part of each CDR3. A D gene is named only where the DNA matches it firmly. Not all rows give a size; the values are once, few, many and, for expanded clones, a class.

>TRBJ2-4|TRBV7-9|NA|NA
CASSLGGAWGNIQYF
TGTGCCAGCAGCTTAGGAGGGGCTTGGGGAAACATTCAGTACTTC
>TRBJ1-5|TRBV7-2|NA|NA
CASSFPFELQHF
TGTGCCAGCAGCTTCCCCTTTGAGCTCCAGCATTTT
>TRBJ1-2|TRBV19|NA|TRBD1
CASSATRGQGEHYGYTF
TGTGCCAGTAGTGCGACAAGGGGACAGGGGGAACACTATGGCTACACCTTC
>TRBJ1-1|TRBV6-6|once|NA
CASSYGRGNTEAFF
TGTGCCAGCAGTTACGGTAGGGGAAATACTGAAGCTTTCTTT
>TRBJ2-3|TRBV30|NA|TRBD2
CAQTSGSGGDTQYF
TGTGCCCAAACTTCGGGTAGCGGGGGAGATACGCAGTATTTT
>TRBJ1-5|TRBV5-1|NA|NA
CASSSKTTGRSYSNQPQHF
TGCGCCAGCAGCTCGAAGACCACAGGGAGGTCATATAGCAATCAGCCCCAGCATTTT
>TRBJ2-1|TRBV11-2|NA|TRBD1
CASSLDLSYRGDEQFF
TGTGCCAGCAGCTTAGACCTCTCCTACAGGGGTGATGAGCAGTTCTTC
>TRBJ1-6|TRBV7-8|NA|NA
CASSSDLGVNSPLHF
TGTGCCAGCAGCTCAGACCTCGGGGTCAATTCACCCCTCCACTTT
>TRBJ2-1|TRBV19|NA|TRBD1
CASSASPGQAYNEQFF
TGTGCCAGTAGTGCGTCCCCGGGACAGGCTTACAATGAGCAGTTCTTC
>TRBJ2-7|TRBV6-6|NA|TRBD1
CASSYPGTGAEQYF
TGTGCCAGCAGTTACCCCGGGACAGGGGCCGAGCAGTACTTC
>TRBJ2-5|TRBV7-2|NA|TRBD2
CASSFSSGGETQYF
TGTGCCAGCAGCTTTAGTAGCGGGGGGGAGACCCAGTACTTC
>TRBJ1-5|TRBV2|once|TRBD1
CASSEQGGGGQPQHF
TGTGCCAGCAGTGAACAGGGGGGAGGCGGTCAGCCCCAGCATTTT
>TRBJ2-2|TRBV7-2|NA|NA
CASKSHGNTGELFF
TGTGCCTCTAAGTCCCACGGGAACACCGGGGAGCTGTTTTTT
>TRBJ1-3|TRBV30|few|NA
CAWSNPRSGNTIYF
TGTGCCTGGTCCAACCCCCGGTCGGGAAACACCATATATTTT
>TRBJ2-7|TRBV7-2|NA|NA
CASSLREARGYEQYF
TGTGCCAGCAGCTTAAGGGAGGCCAGGGGTTACGAGCAGTACTTC
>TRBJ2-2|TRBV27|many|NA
CASSPTATGELFF
TGTGCCAGCAGCCCAACCGCCACCGGGGAGCTGTTTTTT
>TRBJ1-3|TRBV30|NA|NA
CAWENGQVSGNTIYF
TGTGCCTGGGAGAACGGACAAGTCTCTGGAAACACCATATATTTT
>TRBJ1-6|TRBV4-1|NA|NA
CASSQVGQGLNNSPLHF
TGCGCCAGCAGCCAAGTGGGTCAGGGCCTAAATAATTCACCCCTCCACTTT
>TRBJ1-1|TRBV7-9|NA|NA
CASSPIHEGWAFF
TGTGCCAGCAGCCCGATACATGAGGGATGGGCTTTCTTT
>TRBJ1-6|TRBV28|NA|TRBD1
CASSLDRESSPLHF
TGTGCCAGCAGTTTAGACAGGGAGAGCTCACCCCTCCACTTT
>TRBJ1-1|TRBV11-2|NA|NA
CASSLGTLNTEAFF
TGTGCCAGCAGCCTAGGGACATTGAACACTGAAGCTTTCTTT
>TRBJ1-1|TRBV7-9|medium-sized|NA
CASSLGTTEAFF
TGTGCCAGCAGCTTAGGGACCACTGAAGCTTTCTTT
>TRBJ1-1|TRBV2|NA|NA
CAGSRDTLDTEAFF
TGTGCCGGATCCCGGGACACCCTAGATACTGAAGCTTTCTTT
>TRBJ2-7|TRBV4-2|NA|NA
CASSLGADTYEQYF
TGTGCCAGCAGCTTGGGAGCGGATACCTACGAGCAGTACTTC
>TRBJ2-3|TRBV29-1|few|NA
CSVVPSADTQYF
TGCAGCGTTGTGCCCTCCGCAGATACGCAGTATTTT
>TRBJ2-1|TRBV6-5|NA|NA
CASSLDSSSYNEQFF
TGTGCCAGCAGCCTCGACTCGAGCTCCTACAATGAGCAGTTCTTC
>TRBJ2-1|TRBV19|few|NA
CSTGRVNEQFF
TGTTCCACAGGCAGGGTCAATGAGCAGTTCTTC
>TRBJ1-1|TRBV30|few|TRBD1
CAWSGGETGVNTEAFF
TGTGCCTGGAGTGGTGGGGAAACAGGGGTGAACACTGAAGCTTTCTTT
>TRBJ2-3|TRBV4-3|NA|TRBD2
CASSQGTSGVLSTDTQYF
TGCGCCAGCAGCCAAGGGACTAGCGGGGTCCTTAGCACAGATACGCAGTATTTT
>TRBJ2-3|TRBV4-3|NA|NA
CASSQARGPYTQYF
TGCGCCAGCAGCCAAGCCCGGGGGCCTTATACGCAGTATTTT
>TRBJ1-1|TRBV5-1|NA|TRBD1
CASSSERTGLEAFF
TGCGCCAGCAGCTCCGAAAGGACAGGCCTTGAAGCTTTCTTT
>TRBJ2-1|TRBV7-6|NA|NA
CASSPRFEQFF
TGTGCCAGCAGCCCTAGGTTTGAGCAGTTCTTC
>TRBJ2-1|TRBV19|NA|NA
CASSNWTEAYQFF
TGTGCCAGTAGTAATTGGACAGAGGCGTACCAGTTCTTC
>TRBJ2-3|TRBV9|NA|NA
CASSVAPGAPRRTDTQYF
TGTGCCAGCAGCGTAGCCCCTGGTGCCCCCAGGAGGACAGATACGCAGTATTTT
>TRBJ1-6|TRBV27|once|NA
CASSFSGAPISPSPLHF
TGTGCCAGCAGTTTCAGTGGAGCCCCCATTTCCCCTTCACCCCTCCACTTT
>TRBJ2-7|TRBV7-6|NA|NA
CASSLRGTYEQYF
TGTGCCAGCAGCTTAAGAGGGACCTACGAGCAGTACTTC
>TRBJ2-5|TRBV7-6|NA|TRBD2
CASSLAYPGGGEETQYF
TGTGCCAGCAGCTTAGCGTACCCGGGAGGAGGGGAAGAGACCCAGTACTTC
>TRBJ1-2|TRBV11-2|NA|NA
CASSLAPSAVGLKGGYTF
TGTGCCAGCAGCTTAGCCCCGTCGGCGGTGGGGCTCAAGGGGGGCTACACCTTC
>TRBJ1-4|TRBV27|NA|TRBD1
CASRTGVANEKLFF
TGTGCCAGCAGGACAGGGGTAGCTAATGAAAAACTGTTTTTT
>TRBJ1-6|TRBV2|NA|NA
CASSEAGTDSPLHF
TGTGCCAGCAGTGAAGCTGGCACCGATTCACCCCTCCACTTT
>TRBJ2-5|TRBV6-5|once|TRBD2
CASRPGLAGQETQYF
TGTGCCAGCAGGCCGGGACTAGCGGGCCAAGAGACCCAGTACTTC
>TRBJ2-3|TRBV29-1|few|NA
CSVEEPPANTDTQYF
TGCAGCGTTGAAGAGCCCCCGGCTAACACAGATACGCAGTATTTT
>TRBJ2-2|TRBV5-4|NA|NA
CASSSGTQNTGELFF
TGTGCCAGCAGCTCCGGGACTCAGAACACCGGGGAGCTGTTTTTT
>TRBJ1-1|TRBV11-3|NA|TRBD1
CASSLGRGHTEAFF
TGTGCCAGCAGCTTGGGGAGGGGGCACACTGAAGCTTTCTTT
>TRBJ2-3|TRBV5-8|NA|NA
CASSLVSGGDTQYF
TGTGCCAGCAGCTTGGTTTCCGGGGGAGATACGCAGTATTTT
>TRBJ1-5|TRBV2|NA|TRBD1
CASSVVQGATPQHF
TGTGCCAGCAGCGTAGTACAGGGGGCGACGCCCCAGCATTTT
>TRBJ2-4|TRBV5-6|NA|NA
CASSLAGYIQYF
TGTGCCAGCAGCTTGGCAGGGTACATTCAGTACTTC
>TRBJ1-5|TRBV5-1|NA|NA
CASSLAGGEPQHF
TGCGCCAGCAGCTTGGCGGGGGGGGAGCCCCAGCATTTT
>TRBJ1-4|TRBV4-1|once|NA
CASSQVWTGEKLFF
TGCGCCAGCAGCCAAGTCTGGACCGGAGAAAAACTGTTTTTT
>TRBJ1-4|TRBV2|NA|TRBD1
CASNGQGREKLFF
TGTGCCAGCAACGGACAGGGCCGCGAAAAACTGTTTTTT